This TCR beta chain came from a study of CD8+ T cells in alopecia areata. Study background: Scoring of treated patients' severity used the percentage of affected scalp area.

Reverse transcription of extracted RNA yielded cDNA, which provided the sequencing template. The data were produced by immunoSEQ multiplex PCR, yet TCRdb's version contains in-frame clones alone and is incomplete. The sample records roughly 60,000 clones, about half being singletons. Documented treatment: oral pan-JAK inhibitor, 5-10 mg twice daily. Sampling of alopecia areata patients yielded lesional scalp punch biopsies as well as peripheral blood. The V and J ends lost 3 bases and 3 bases, in that order; junction bases with no gene match: 0. The CDR3 extends over 13 amino acids. Germline V gene data show CDR1 as SGHRS and CDR2 as YFSETQ.

The sequence was obtained from a human donor with alopecia areata. This chain connects TRBV5-1 to TRBJ2-7; 10 nucleotides align to TRBD2. Here the sequenced sample was CD8+ T cells sorted from blood, taken at approximately week 36, from a patient treated with tofacitinib. Here the CDR3 DNA reads TGCGCCAGCAGCTGGACTAGCGGCTACGAGCAGTACTTC. Its protein is CASSWTSGYEQYF.